This T cell receptor (beta chain) was found in a study of shared clonotypes between healthy human individuals. Broader study findings: Of the naive CD4 clonotypes, around 5% were shared across a handful of donors. Depth was large, yet rarefaction showed that sorted-subset sequencing was incomplete.

Trimming took off 4 bases at V and 4 bases at J, with 20 bases between the two ends. The germline V gene encodes CDR1 SGHDT and CDR2 YYEEEE. There are 16 residues in the CDR3. Assay: immunoSEQ multiplex PCR; the TCRdb copy retains only in-frame clones and omits some. The data contain some 1,900,000 clones, over 85% of them seen just once; the ten biggest clones take up 1.2%. Worth noting for this clone: Antigen specificity is unknown.

The naive CD8 subset, CD45RO-negative cells positively selected for CCR7, excluded terminally differentiated effector memory CD45RA+ cells. Sequenced sample: naive CD8+ T cells sorted from blood. This TCR came from a man aged 18 to 29 in good health. J is TRBJ1-1 and V is TRBV5-6; weak D call: TRBD1 (5 bases). The CDR3 spells CASSRGILQVSTEAFF. CDR3 in DNA: TGTGCCAGCAGCCGGGGGATCTTACAAGTGAGCACTGAAGCTTTCTTT. Filled out from reference TRBV5-6 and TRBJ1-1, the complete variable domain reads DAGVTQSPTHLIKTRGQQVTLRCSPKSGHDTVSWYQQALGQGPQFIFQYYEEEERQRGNFPDRFSGHQFPNYSSELNVNALLLGDSALYLCASSRGILQVSTEAFFGQGTRLTVV.